This T cell receptor (beta chain) was identified during a study of blood T cell repertoires in COVID-19. The wider study: PBMCs, B-cell-depleted T cells, or T cells provided the cDNA or gDNA that made up the material.

The method was immunoSEQ multiplex PCR; TCRdb's version includes in-frame clones alone and lacks a portion of them. The repertoire holds roughly 8,000 clones, with less than 85% as singletons. The CDR3 covers 14 residues. Germline CDR1 is MGHRA and CDR2 is YSYEKL. V lost 1 base and J lost 4, with 11 bases in between. A few counts support this clone. Material for sequencing was peripheral blood. The rearrangement links TRBV4-1 to TRBJ2-7; maybe TRBD2 (6 bases). The clonotype was recovered from a human donor in a cohort sampled during active COVID-19. The CDR3 sequence is CASSQGLGGYEQYF. CDR3 coding DNA: TGCGCCAGCAGCCAAGGGTTGGGGGGATACGAGCAGTACTTC.